The 9 T cell receptor beta chains below all came from one sample that was sequenced in a study of identical twins. Each CDR3 protein is one row after TCRdb ran MiXCR on the 5' RACE reads. The data contain 420,000 or so distinct CDR3 sequences, less than 20% of them singletons. The source material was naive T cells sorted from blood. Receptor source: a man aged 50 to 60 in good health.

Only a few counts were recorded for this clonotype. The V and J genes are TRBV10-3 and TRBJ2-3; 10 bases are a match to TRBD2. The CDR3 contains 16 residues. The V segment lost 10 bases and the J segment 1 base; nucleotides outside the gene matches: 11. Germline loops: CDR1 ENHRY, CDR2 SYGVKD. The CDR3 loop reads CASGASGSGGTDTQYF. The CDR3 nucleotides are TGTGCCAGCGGGGCTAGCGGGAGCGGCGGCACAGATACGCAGTATTTT.

This clonotype was seen many times. V and J are TRBV29-1 and TRBJ1-5; TRBD1 matches at 7 bases. The CDR3 consists of 13 residues. Germline lookup yields CDR1 SQVTM and CDR2 ANQGSEA. V lost 5 bases, J lost 6 bases, and 7 bases stayed unmatched. The CDR3 coding sequence is TGCAGCGTTCAGACAGGGAAAGGTCAGCCCCAGCATTTT. Translated, it gives CSVQTGKGQPQHF.

This clonotype was recorded many times. This chain connects TRBV29-1 to TRBJ2-3; D might be TRBD2 (5 bases). Per the germline V gene, CDR1 is SQVTM and CDR2 is ANQGSEA. The CDR3 length is 14 residues. V lost 4 bases to trimming and J lost 2 bases, with 13 bases between them. Here the CDR3 reads CSVGRGYLTDTQYF. The CDR3 DNA is TGCAGCGTTGGCCGGGGATACCTCACAGATACGCAGTATTTT.

In its sample, this clonotype was seen a few times. The chain carries TRBV12-3 or TRBV12-4 and TRBJ2-3; TRBD1 or TRBD2 may be the D gene (6 bases each). Trimming removed 7 bases from V and 1 base from J, with 15 bases in between. The CDR3 runs to 15 residues. In nucleotides, the CDR3 is TGTGCCAGCACCCGTGCGGGACAAGGCACAGATACGCAGTATTTT. Residues: CASTRAGQGTDTQYF.

DNA of the CDR3: TGTGCCAGCAGTAACTTAGGTTCCTACGAGCAGTACTTC. Translation: CASSNLGSYEQYF. The V gene is TRBV6-5, the J gene TRBJ2-7, with D uncertain. This CDR3 comprises 13 residues. Looked up from germline, CDR1 is MNHEY and CDR2 is SVGAGI. V shed 5 bases and J shed 1 base, with 9 bases lying between them.

CDR3 sequence reads: CASSLGSPQETQYF. DNA of the CDR3: TGCGCCAGCAGCTTGGGTTCCCCTCAAGAGACCCAGTACTTC. The chain couples TRBV5-1 to TRBJ2-5; D call uncertain. Trimming removed 0 bases at V and 2 bases at J, with 8 bases between. CDR1 is SGHRS and CDR2 is YFSETQ in the germline V gene. The CDR3 length is 14 residues.

This clonotype was counted a few times. The chain combines TRBV12-3 or TRBV12-4 with TRBJ2-7; D tentatively fits TRBD1 or TRBD2 (6 bases each). The ends were cut back, 5 bases at V and 2 bases at J, with 16 bases in the middle. The CDR3 covers 15 residues. The CDR3 loop is CASSPGAPFPYEQYF. The CDR3 bases are TGTGCCAGCAGTCCGGGGGCCCCGTTTCCCTACGAGCAGTACTTC.

This clonotype occurred many times. The chain couples TRBV7-9 to TRBJ2-7; D not resolved. V lost 6 bases, J lost 5 bases, and 11 bases lay in between. The CDR3 runs 12 residues. CDR1 is SEHNR and CDR2 is FQNEAQ in the germline V gene (reference sequence). DNA of the CDR3: TGTGCCAGCAGAGACACTAAGGACGAGCAGTACTTC. Translating it yields CASRDTKDEQYF. The full variable domain, with the rest looked up from reference TRBV7-9 and TRBJ2-7, is DTGVSQNPRHKITKRGQNVTFRCDPISEHNRLYWYRQTLGQGPEFLTYFQNEAQLEKSRLLSDRFSAERPKGSFSTLEIQRTEQGDSAMYLCASRDTKDEQYFGPGTRLTVT.

This clonotype was detected ten times or more. V usage is TRBV6-1 and J usage is TRBJ1-3, with a weak D call TRBD1 (6 bases). This CDR3 comprises 17 residues. Per the germline V gene, CDR1 is MNHNS and CDR2 is SASEGT. V lost 6 bases and J 2 bases, leaving 20 bases between the germline ends. CDR3 sequence: CASSRLRGAVAGNTIYF. For the CDR3, the DNA is TGTGCCAGCAGCCGGCTCCGGGGGGCCGTGGCTGGAAACACCATATATTTT.